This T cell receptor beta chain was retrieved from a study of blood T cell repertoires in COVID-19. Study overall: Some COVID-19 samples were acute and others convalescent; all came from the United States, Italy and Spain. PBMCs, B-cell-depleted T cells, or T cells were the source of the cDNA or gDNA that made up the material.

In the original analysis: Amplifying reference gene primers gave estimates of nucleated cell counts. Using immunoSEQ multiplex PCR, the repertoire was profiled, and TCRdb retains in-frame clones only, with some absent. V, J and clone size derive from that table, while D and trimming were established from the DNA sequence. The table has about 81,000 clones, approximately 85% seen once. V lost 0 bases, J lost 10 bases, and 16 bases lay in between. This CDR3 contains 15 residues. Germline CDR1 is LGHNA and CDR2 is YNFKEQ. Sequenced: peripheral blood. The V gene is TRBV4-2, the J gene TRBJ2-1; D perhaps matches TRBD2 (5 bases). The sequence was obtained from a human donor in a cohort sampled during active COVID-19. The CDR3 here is CASSQEVSDRGEQFF. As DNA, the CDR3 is TGTGCCAGCAGCCAAGAAGTCTCAGATAGAGGGGAGCAGTTCTTC.